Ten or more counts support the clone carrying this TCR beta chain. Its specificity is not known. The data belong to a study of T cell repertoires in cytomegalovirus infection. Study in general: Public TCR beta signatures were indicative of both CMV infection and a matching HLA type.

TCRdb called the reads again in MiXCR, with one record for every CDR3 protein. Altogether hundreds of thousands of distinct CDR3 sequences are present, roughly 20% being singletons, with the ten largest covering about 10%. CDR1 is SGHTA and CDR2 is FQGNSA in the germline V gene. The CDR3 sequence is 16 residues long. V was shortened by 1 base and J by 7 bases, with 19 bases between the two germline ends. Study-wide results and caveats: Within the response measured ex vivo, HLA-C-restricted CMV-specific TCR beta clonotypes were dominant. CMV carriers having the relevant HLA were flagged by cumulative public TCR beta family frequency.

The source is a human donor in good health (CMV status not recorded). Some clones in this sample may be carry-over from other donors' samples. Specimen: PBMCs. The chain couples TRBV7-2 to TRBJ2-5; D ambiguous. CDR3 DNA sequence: TGTGCCAGCAGCTTAGGGTTTGCGAGTGTTTTGGGGACCCAGTACTTC. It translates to CASSLGFASVLGTQYF.